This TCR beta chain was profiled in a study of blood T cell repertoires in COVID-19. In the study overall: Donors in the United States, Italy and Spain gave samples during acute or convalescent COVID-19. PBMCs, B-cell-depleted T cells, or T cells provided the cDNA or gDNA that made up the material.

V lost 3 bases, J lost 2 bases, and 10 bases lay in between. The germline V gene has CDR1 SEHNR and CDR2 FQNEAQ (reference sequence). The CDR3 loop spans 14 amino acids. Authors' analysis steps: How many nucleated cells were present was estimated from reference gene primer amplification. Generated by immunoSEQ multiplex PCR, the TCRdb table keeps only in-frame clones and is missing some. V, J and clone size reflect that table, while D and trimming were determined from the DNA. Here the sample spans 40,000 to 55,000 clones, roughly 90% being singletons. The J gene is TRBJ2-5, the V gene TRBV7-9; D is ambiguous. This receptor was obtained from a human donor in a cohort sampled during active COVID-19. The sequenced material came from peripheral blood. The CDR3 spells CASSFFAGQETQYF. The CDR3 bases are TGTGCCAGCAGCTTTTTCGCAGGTCAAGAGACCCAGTACTTC.